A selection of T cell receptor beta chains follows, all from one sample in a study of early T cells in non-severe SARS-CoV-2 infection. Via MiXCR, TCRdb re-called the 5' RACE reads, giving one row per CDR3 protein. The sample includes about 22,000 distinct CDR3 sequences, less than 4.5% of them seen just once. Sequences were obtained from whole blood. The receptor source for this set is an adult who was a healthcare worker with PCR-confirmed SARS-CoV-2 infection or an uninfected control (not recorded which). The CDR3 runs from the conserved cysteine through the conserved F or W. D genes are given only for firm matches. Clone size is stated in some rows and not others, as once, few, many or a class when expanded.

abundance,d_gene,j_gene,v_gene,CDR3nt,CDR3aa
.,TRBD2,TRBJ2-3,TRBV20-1,TGCAGTGCTAGAGATTTGCCCGGCGGGAGAGATACGCAGTATTTT,CSARDLPGGRDTQYF
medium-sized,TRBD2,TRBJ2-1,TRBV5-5,TGTGCCAGCAGCTGGACTAGCGGGGGCTCTCAAGATGAGCAGTTCTTC,CASSWTSGGSQDEQFF
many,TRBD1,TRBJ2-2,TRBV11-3,TGTGCCAGCGGGAAAGACAGGGGATCCGGGGAGCTGTTTTTT,CASGKDRGSGELFF
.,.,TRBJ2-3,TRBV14,TGTGCCAGCAGCCAAGATTACTCCGCCCCAACGACGCAGTATTTT,CASSQDYSAPTTQYF
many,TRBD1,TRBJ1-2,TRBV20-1,TGCAGTGCTAGCCCCTTTGGGCAGGGGGCGCGAGGGGGCTACACCTTC,CSASPFGQGARGGYTF
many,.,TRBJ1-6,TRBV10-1,TGCGCCAGCATTCGGGCGGTGCCCAATTCACCCCTCCACTTT,CASIRAVPNSPLHF
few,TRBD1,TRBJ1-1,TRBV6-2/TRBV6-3,TGTGCCAGCAGTACCGGGACAGGAGACGAAGCTTTCTTT,CASSTGTGDEAFF
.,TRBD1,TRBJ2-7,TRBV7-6,TGTGCCAGCAGCTTAGGACAGGGGGCCCCCTACGAGCAGTACTTC,CASSLGQGAPYEQYF
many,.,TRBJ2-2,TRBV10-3,TGTGCCATCAGTGAGGGGCAGGGATTAGCCGGGGAGCTGTTTTTT,CAISEGQGLAGELFF
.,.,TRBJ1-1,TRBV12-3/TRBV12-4,TGTGCCAGCAGCTCTATGGGGGCGATGAACACTGAAGCTTTCTTT,CASSSMGAMNTEAFF
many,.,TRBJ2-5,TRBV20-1,TGCAGTGCTGGGGACAACTTACTTACGGAGACCCAGTACTTC,CSAGDNLLTETQYF
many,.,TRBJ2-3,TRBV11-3,TGTGCCAGCAGCCCTCCAGGCCACCCAGATACGCAGTATTTT,CASSPPGHPDTQYF
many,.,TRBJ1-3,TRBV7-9,TGTGCCAGCACCGGACAGATCATTGGAAACACCATATATTTT,CASTGQIIGNTIYF
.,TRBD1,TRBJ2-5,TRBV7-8,TGTGCCAGCAGCCCCCACCGACAGGGTAGAGAGACCCAGTACTTC,CASSPHRQGRETQYF
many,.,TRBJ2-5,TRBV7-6,TGTGCCAGCAGCTTAGGGACAGCCCTCCAAGAGACCCAGTACTTC,CASSLGTALQETQYF
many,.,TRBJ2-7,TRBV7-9,TGTGCCAGCAGCTTAGATCGGGGCAGGCTTTACGAGCAGTACTTC,CASSLDRGRLYEQYF
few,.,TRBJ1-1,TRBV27,TGTGCCAGCAGACGACGAAACAGGATTGAAGCTTTCTTT,CASRRRNRIEAFF
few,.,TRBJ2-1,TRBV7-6,TGTGCCAGCACCCTAGGGACCACCCCCTCCTACAATGAGCAGTTCTTC,CASTLGTTPSYNEQFF
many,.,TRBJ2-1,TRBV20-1,TGCAGTGCTAGAGATAGTAGACTAGAGTTCGGTGAGCAGTTCTTC,CSARDSRLEFGEQFF
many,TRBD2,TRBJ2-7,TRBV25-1,TGTGCCAGCAGTACAGCGGGGGGCTCCTACGAGCAGTACTTC,CASSTAGGSYEQYF
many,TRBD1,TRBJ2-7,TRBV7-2,TGTGCCAGCAGCTACGGGGACAGGGCCTACGAGCAGTACTTC,CASSYGDRAYEQYF
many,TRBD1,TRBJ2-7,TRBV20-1,TGCAGTGCTAGAGATCTTAACAGGGGCTACGAGCAGTACTTC,CSARDLNRGYEQYF
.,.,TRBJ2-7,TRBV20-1,TGCAGTGCTGGGGACTTCCCTTCCTCCTACGAGCAGTACTTC,CSAGDFPSSYEQYF
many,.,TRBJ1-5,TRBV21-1,TGTGCCAGCAGCCTACCGCTCCGGACGGAGAATCAGCCCCAGCATTTT,CASSLPLRTENQPQHF
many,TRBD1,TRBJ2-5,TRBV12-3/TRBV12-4,TGTGCCAGCAGCCTGGACAGGGGGCGTCAAGAGACCCAGTACTTC,CASSLDRGRQETQYF
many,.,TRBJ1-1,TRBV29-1,TGCAGCGCACGAGGGGGTCCCTCCCCCACTGAAGCTTTCTTT,CSARGGPSPTEAFF
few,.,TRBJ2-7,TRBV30,TGTGCCTGGAGCGCAGATTTTTCGAAGCAGTACTTC,CAWSADFSKQYF
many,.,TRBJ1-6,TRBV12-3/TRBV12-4,TGTGCCAGCAGTTTAGGAGTGAATTCACCCCTCCACTTT,CASSLGVNSPLHF
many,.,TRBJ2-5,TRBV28,TGTGCCAGCAGTGACGAGGAGACCCAGTACTTC,CASSDEETQYF
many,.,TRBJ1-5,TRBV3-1,TGTGCCAGCAGCCTAAACGGCGAGGGGAATCAGCCCCAGCATTTT,CASSLNGEGNQPQHF
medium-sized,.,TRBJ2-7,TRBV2,TGTGCCAGCAGTGAAGGGCACCTAAAATACGAGCAGTACTTC,CASSEGHLKYEQYF
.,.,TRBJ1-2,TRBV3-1,TGTGCCAGCAGCCAAGCCATAGGGAGGGATCATGGCTACACCTTC,CASSQAIGRDHGYTF
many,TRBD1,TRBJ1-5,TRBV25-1,TGTGCCAGCAAAGCCGGGACAGGGCCGAATCAGCCCCAGCATTTT,CASKAGTGPNQPQHF
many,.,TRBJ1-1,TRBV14,TGTGCCAGCAGCCACGCCGGGAACACTGAAGCTTTCTTT,CASSHAGNTEAFF
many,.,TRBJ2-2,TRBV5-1,TGCGCCAGCAGCTTAGACAGCCTCACGAACACCGGGGAGCTGTTTTTT,CASSLDSLTNTGELFF
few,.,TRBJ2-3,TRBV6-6,TGTGCCAGCAGGAGTTCGGCGGATACGCAGTATTTT,CASRSSADTQYF
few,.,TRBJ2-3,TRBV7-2,TGTGCCAGCAGCTCACATTCAGGAACGCAGTATTTT,CASSSHSGTQYF
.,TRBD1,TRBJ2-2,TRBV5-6,TGTGCCAGCAGCTTGATCCAGGGGGCCGACTTGGAGCTGTTTTTT,CASSLIQGADLELFF
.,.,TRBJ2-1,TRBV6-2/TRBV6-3,TGTGCCAGCAGTTACTCCGGGCCTAGCGATGAGCAGTTCTTC,CASSYSGPSDEQFF
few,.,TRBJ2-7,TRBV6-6,TGTGCCAGCACCGACTCTGCCTACGAGCAGTACTTC,CASTDSAYEQYF
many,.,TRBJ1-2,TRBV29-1,TGCAGCGTTGTTAGCCTAGGACAGTTAGAAGGCGACTATGGCTACACCTTC,CSVVSLGQLEGDYGYTF
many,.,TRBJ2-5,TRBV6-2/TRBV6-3,TGTGCCAGCAGTTACAAGCGGGCCTGGGGGACCCAGTACTTC,CASSYKRAWGTQYF
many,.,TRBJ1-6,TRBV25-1,TGTGCCAGCAGTGGGCAGGGGAATTCACCCCTCCACTTT,CASSGQGNSPLHF
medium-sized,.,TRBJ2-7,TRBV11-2,TGTGCCAGCAGCTTCCAAGCTACCTACGAGCAGTACTTC,CASSFQATYEQYF
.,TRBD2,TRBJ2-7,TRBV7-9,TGTGCCAGCAGCTTTGGCGGGGGGCCTTCCGACGAGCAGTACTTC,CASSFGGGPSDEQYF
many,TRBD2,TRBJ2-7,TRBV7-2,TGTGCCAGCAGTGTTGCTAGCGGGGGGGCCCCCTACGAGCAGTACTTC,CASSVASGGAPYEQYF
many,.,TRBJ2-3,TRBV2,TGTGCCAGCAGGTCGGACCGGGGAGCTTTAGATACGCAGTATTTT,CASRSDRGALDTQYF
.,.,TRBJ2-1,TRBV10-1,TGCGCCAGCAGTGAGTCCCCGGTCGGTGGTTACAATGAGCAGTTCTTC,CASSESPVGGYNEQFF
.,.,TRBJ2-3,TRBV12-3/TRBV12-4,TGTGCCAGCAGTTTTGCGGTGACAGATACGCAGTATTTT,CASSFAVTDTQYF
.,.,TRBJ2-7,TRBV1,TGCACCAGCAGCCAAAGGTTGTCGCGGGGGGTTGACGAGCAGTACTTC,CTSSQRLSRGVDEQYF
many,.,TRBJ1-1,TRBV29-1,TGCAGCGTTGAAGAAGGGACTAATACGGGGAACACTGAAGCTTTCTTT,CSVEEGTNTGNTEAFF
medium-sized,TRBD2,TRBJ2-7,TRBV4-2,TGTGCCAGCAGCGATAGCGGGGGGCCCAGCTCCTACGAGCAGTACTTC,CASSDSGGPSSYEQYF
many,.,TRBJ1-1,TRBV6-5,TGTGCCACCCAGACCGGAGACACTGAAGCTTTCTTT,CATQTGDTEAFF
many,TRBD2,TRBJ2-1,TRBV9,TGTGCCAGCGGGCGGGGGGACCCCTTTTACAATGAGCAGTTCTTC,CASGRGDPFYNEQFF
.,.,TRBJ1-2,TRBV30,TGTGCCTCCACTTTTTGGGGCTACACCTTC,CASTFWGYTF
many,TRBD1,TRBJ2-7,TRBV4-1,TGCGCCAGCAGCCAAACCTCAGGGGGCGCATTTTACGAGCAGTACTTC,CASSQTSGGAFYEQYF
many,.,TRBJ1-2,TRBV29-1,TGCAGCGCCCGGACCGTAGAAGGCTATGGCTACACCTTC,CSARTVEGYGYTF